This T cell receptor beta chain was found in a study of identical twins. Notes on the study in general: Instead of following the same donors, the conclusions were based on cross-sectional statistical analysis. A lower insertion count was a feature of abundant cord blood beta clonotypes, with no such feature in memory repertoires. Partly confounded zero-insertion analyses could result from invariant MAIT and iNKT cells.

Addition of a universal primer site occurred through template switching, and cDNA carried unique molecular identifiers. TCRdb recomputed calls from the 5' RACE reads with MiXCR, one row per CDR3 protein. The data contain some 330,000 distinct CDR3 sequences, 9% to 10% of them singletons. This clonotype was observed a few times. Its antigen is not known. V lost 5 bases and J 0 bases, leaving 8 bases between the germline ends. This CDR3 contains 13 residues. Germline V gene data show CDR1 as GTSNPN and CDR2 as SVGIG (reference sequence). V and J are TRBV30 and TRBJ2-4, with TRBD2 as a possible D gene (6 bases). This clonotype was obtained from a woman in her forties or fifties in good health. The sample consisted of naive T cells sorted from blood. The CDR3 sequence: CAWSGVAKNIQYF. The DNA for the CDR3 is TGTGCCTGGTCGGGGGTAGCCAAAAACATTCAGTACTTC.